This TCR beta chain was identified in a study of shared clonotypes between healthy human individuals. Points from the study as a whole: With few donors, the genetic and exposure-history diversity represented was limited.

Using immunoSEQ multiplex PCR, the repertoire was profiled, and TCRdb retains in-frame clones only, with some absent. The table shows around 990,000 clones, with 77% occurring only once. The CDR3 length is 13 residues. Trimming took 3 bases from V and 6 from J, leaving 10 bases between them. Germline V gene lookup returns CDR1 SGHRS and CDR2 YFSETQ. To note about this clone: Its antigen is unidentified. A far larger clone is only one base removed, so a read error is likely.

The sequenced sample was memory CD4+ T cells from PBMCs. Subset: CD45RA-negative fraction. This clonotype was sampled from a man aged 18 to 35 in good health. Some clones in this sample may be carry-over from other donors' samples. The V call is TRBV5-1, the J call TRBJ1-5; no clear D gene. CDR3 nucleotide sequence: TGCGCCAGCAGCTACCAGGCGGGTCAGCCCCAGCATTTT. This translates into CASSYQAGQPQHF. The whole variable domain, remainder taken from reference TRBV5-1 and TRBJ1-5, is KAGVTQTPRYLIKTRGQQVTLSCSPISGHRSVSWYQQTPGQGLQFLFEYFSETQRNKGNFPGRFSGRQFSNSRSEMNVSTLELGDSALYLCASSYQAGQPQHFGDGTRLSIL.